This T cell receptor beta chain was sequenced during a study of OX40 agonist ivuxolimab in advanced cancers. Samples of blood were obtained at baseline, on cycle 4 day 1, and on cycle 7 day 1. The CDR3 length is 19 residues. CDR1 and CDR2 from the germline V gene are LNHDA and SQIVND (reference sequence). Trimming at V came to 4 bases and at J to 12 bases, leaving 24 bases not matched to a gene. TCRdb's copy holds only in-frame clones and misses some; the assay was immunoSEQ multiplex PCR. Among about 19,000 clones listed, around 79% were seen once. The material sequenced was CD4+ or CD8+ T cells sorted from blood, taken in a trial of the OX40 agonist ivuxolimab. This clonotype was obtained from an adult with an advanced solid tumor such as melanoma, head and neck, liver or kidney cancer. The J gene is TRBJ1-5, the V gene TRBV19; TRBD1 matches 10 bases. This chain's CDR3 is CASSRQPQRMTGGMKGQHF. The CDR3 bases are TGTGCCAGTAGTAGACAGCCCCAGAGGATGACAGGGGGCATGAAGGGCCAGCATTTT. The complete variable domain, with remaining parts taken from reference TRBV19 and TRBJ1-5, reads DGGITQSPKYLFRKEGQNVTLSCEQNLNHDAMYWYRQDPGQGLRLIYYSQIVNDFQKGDIAEGYSVSREKKESFPLTVTSAQKNPTAFYLCASSRQPQRMTGGMKGQHFGDGTRLSIL.